The 13 T cell receptor beta chains below all came from one sample that was sequenced in a study of naive and memory T cell subsets. As for treatment: skin biopsy from PPD injection site in Mantoux-positive individual. The library had UMIs added by 3' ligation of an oligonucleotide to TCR cDNA. Amplification of ligated cDNA took four PCR rounds with SP2 and nested alpha and beta constant primers. Each CDR3 protein gets one entry after TCRdb re-called the UMI-ligation and nested PCR reads with MiXCR. The data show some 15,000 distinct CDR3 sequences, under 6.5% seen once. The sequences come from skin, collected from a tuberculin skin test site. The receptor set was obtained from an adult in good health.

This clonotype was counted only a few times. The gene calls are TRBV30 and TRBJ2-2; no clear D gene. This CDR3 comprises 16 residues. The V gene lost 2 bases and the J gene lost 0 bases, with 13 bases spanning the gap. The germline CDR1 and CDR2 sequences are GTSNPN and SVGIG (reference sequence). CDR3: CAWSTFGRANTGELFF. In DNA, the CDR3 is TGTGCCTGGAGTACGTTCGGACGGGCGAACACCGGGGAGCTGTTTTTT.

This chain joins TRBV5-6 and TRBJ1-1; no firm D call. The CDR3 loop spans 11 amino acids. Trimming took 3 bases from V and 7 from J, leaving 7 bases between them. Germline V lookup: CDR1 SGHDT, CDR2 YYEEEE. The CDR3 bases are TGTGCCAGCAGCTCCTGGTTTGAAGCTTTCTTT. Translating gives CASSSWFEAFF.

This clonotype was detected only a few times. The chain has TRBV12-3 or TRBV12-4 and TRBJ2-1; 7 nucleotides align to TRBD2. The CDR3 loop spans 14 amino acids. Trimming took 7 bases from V and 4 from J; bases not matched to a gene: 7. CDR3 bases: TGTGCCAGCACCCCTGGCGGGGGATACAATGAGCAGTTCTTC. Translated, it gives CASTPGGGYNEQFF.

This chain links TRBV6-6 with TRBJ1-1; 12 bases align to TRBD1. The V and J ends lost 6 bases and 2 bases, in that order; junction bases with no gene match: 7. This CDR3 has 16 residues. Per germline, CDR1 MNHNY and CDR2 SVGAGI (reference sequence). The CDR3 loop is CASSPTGTGGNTEAFF. The CDR3 nucleotides read TGTGCCAGCAGCCCGACCGGGACAGGGGGCAACACTGAAGCTTTCTTT.

As concerns this clonotype: This may be a read error, as it is one base from a much larger clone. The rearrangement joins TRBV5-1 to TRBJ2-2; D possibly uses TRBD1 or TRBD2 (5 bases each). There are 15 residues in the CDR3. Per the germline V gene, CDR1 is SGHRS and CDR2 is YFSETQ. CDR3 bases: TGCGCCAGCAGCGGACAAACCGTCGGAACCGGGGAGCCGTTTTTT. As protein: CASSGQTVGTGEPFF.

The chain recombines TRBV27 with TRBJ2-5; TRBD1 matches at 7 bases. The CDR3 length is 14 residues. J lost 2 bases, V lost 5 bases, and 5 bases had no gene match. Looked up from germline, CDR1 is MNHEY and CDR2 is SMNVEV (reference sequence). CDR3 DNA sequence: TGTGCCAGCAGTCCGAGGGACAGACAAGAGACCCAGTACTTC. Protein sequence: CASSPRDRQETQYF.

This clonotype was observed many times. The gene calls are TRBV3-1 and TRBJ1-2; D call uncertain. The V gene's germline CDR1 is LGHDT and CDR2 YNNKEL (reference sequence). This CDR3 comprises 14 residues. The V end was cut by 0 bases, the J end by 8 bases, with 13 bases between. CDR3 in amino acids: CASSQDIGQAGYTF. The CDR3 coding sequence is TGTGCCAGCAGCCAAGATATCGGGCAGGCCGGCTACACCTTC.

On this clonotype: With a much larger clone just one base away, this may be a read error. The CDR3 carries no conserved terminal phenylalanine or tryptophan, so it likely arises from a read error. This chain uses TRBV3-1 with TRBJ1-6; D is perhaps TRBD1 (5 bases). The CDR3 sequence is 13 residues long. Germline loops: CDR1 LGHDT, CDR2 YNNKEL (reference sequence). The ends were cut back, 4 bases at V and 10 bases at J, with 11 bases in the middle. Written as DNA, the CDR3 is TGTGCCAGCAGCCCCAGGGCGTCCTCACCCCTCCACTCT. Translation: CASSPRASSPLHS.

This clonotype was recorded at least ten times. The rearrangement joins TRBV5-1 to TRBJ2-1; D uncertain. The CDR3 consists of 14 residues. The V gene lost 0 bases and the J gene lost 7 bases, with 11 bases spanning the gap. From germline, CDR1 is SGHRS and CDR2 YFSETQ. Written as DNA, the CDR3 is TGCGCCAGCAGCTTGGCGACCAACCCGAATGAGCAGTTCTTC. This sequence encodes CASSLATNPNEQFF.

By share, this clonotype ranks as medium-sized. The V call is TRBV29-1, the J call TRBJ1-3; D is undetermined. The CDR3 runs to 13 residues. Per the germline V gene, CDR1 is SQVTM and CDR2 is ANQGSEA. Deletions cut 1 base from V and 4 bases from J, with 8 bases between. DNA for the CDR3: TGCAGCGTTGAAGTCCCCCCCGGAAACACCATATATTTT. Protein product: CSVEVPPGNTIYF.

There are many counts of this clonotype. The chain uses TRBV5-1 and TRBJ1-6, with D maybe TRBD1 (6 bases). Trimming took 1 base from V and 9 from J, leaving 11 bases between them. This CDR3 is built from 14 residues. Germline lookup yields CDR1 SGHRS and CDR2 YFSETQ. This chain's CDR3 is CASSLQGFGSPLHF. DNA of the CDR3: TGCGCCAGCAGCTTGCAGGGGTTCGGTTCACCCCTCCACTTT. The full variable domain, with the rest looked up from reference TRBV5-1 and TRBJ1-6, is KAGVTQTPRYLIKTRGQQVTLSCSPISGHRSVSWYQQTPGQGLQFLFEYFSETQRNKGNFPGRFSGRQFSNSRSEMNVSTLELGDSALYLCASSLQGFGSPLHFGNGTRLTVT.

This clonotype was recorded at least ten times. V and J are TRBV19 and TRBJ1-2, with 7 bases aligning to TRBD1. The CDR3 has 14 residues. With 1 base clipped from V and 8 bases from J, the junction kept 7 bases outside the gene matches. The germline CDR1 and CDR2 sequences are LNHDA and SQIVND (reference sequence). The CDR3 DNA is TGTGCCAGTAGTATAGGAGGACAGGCGGAGGGCTACACCTTC. Its protein is CASSIGGQAEGYTF.

This clonotype was seen many times. This chain connects TRBV6-1 to TRBJ2-1; perhaps TRBD2 as D (6 bases). Germline CDR1 MNHNS, CDR2 SASEGT. The V end lost 1 base, the J end lost 9 bases, and 13 bases lay between the germline ends. The CDR3 is 14 residues long. The CDR3 DNA follows: TGTGCCAGCAGTGAAGACGGAGGGGTTCCTGAGCAGTTCTTC. It codes for CASSEDGGVPEQFF.